The 18 T cell receptor beta chains below come from one sample, sequenced in a study of type 1 regulatory T cells (dated by TCRdb to the early 2020s). The instrument given in TCRdb is Illumina MiSeq. The public reads were quality trimmed at Q25 with fastp and then assembled into clones with MiXCR by TCRdb, keeping productive beta chains. Entries that share a CDR3 protein sequence are merged under the most common genes and DNA. This sample has roughly 65,000 distinct CDR3 sequences in its table, and roughly 49% of those were observed once. The ten largest clones represent roughly 2.2% of the sample. Antigen specificity for these receptors is unknown. The specimen was cultured non-Tr1 T cells, either the whole culture or a sorted T cell fraction (not recorded which). The cell subset or site label of this sample denotes: non-Tr1 population from the T-allo10 product. The receptors stem from a human donor in good health.

The chain uses TRBV7-2 and TRBJ2-3; possible D gene TRBD2, 6 bases. V shed 2 bases and J shed 6 bases, with 18 bases lying between them. Germline V gene sequence: CDR1 SGHTA, CDR2 FQGNSA. CDR3 length equals 16 residues. CDR3 DNA: TGTGCCAGCAGCTTAAACTCGGGGGTACAGGCGGATACGCAGTATTTT. It specifies CASSLNSGVQADTQYF. The full variable domain, its missing parts supplied by reference TRBV7-2 and TRBJ2-3, is GAGVSQSPSNKVTEKGKDVELRCDPISGHTALYWYRQSLGQGLEFLIYFQGNSAPDKSGLPSDRFSAERTGGSVSTLTIQRTQQEDSAVYLCASSLNSGVQADTQYFGPGTRLTVL.

V usage is TRBV4-1 and J usage is TRBJ2-5; perhaps TRBD2 as D (7 bases). Trimming left V 4 bases short and J 4 bases short, with 13 bases between. CDR1 and CDR2 (germline): MGHRA, YSYEKL. The CDR3 consists of 14 residues. CDR3 nucleotide sequence: TGCGCCAGCAGCCGGGGGGGGGGCGGAGAGACCCAGTACTTC. Translating gives CASSRGGGGETQYF.

In regard to this clonotype: Just one base apart from a much larger clone, this may be a read error. A read error is likely, as this CDR3 ends without the conserved phenylalanine or tryptophan. The V and J genes are TRBV2 and TRBJ1-5; perhaps TRBD1 as D (5 bases). V was shortened by 6 bases and J by 2 bases, with 11 bases between the two germline ends. This CDR3 contains 14 residues. Germline V CDR1 and CDR2: SNHLY, FYNNEI. For the CDR3, the DNA is TGTGCCAGCAGGGGGACGGCTCGCAATCAGCCCCAGCATTAT. This codes for CASRGTARNQPQHY.

The chain couples TRBV7-2 to TRBJ2-1, with D possibly TRBD2 on 6 matching bases. Trimming removed 0 bases at V and 2 bases at J, with 14 bases between. The CDR3 contains 17 residues. Germline CDR1 SGHTA, CDR2 FQGNSA. The CDR3 coding sequence is TGTGCCAGCAGCTTAGCATCGGCCGGGGGACCCTACAATGAGCAGTTCTTC. This codes for CASSLASAGGPYNEQFF.

The rearrangement uses TRBV7-9 and TRBJ2-7, with 8 bases that match TRBD2. Trimming removed 3 bases from V and 6 bases from J; junction bases left unmatched: 7. The germline gives CDR1 SEHNR, CDR2 FQNEAQ (reference sequence). CDR3 size: 14 residues. The CDR3 reads CASSFTGGLPEQYF. The CDR3 coding sequence is TGTGCCAGCAGCTTCACGGGGGGGCTCCCCGAGCAGTACTTC.

This chain links TRBV21-1 with TRBJ1-2; the table's TRBD1 call for D was not verified on the DNA. TRBV21-1 corresponds to a pseudogene. The CDR3 runs 16 residues. CDR3 loop: CASSRPGTAGSYGYTF. CDR3 nucleotide sequence: TGTGCCAGCAGCAGACCAGGGACCGCTGGGTCCTATGGCTACACCTTC.

The V call is TRBV6-6, the J call TRBJ1-3; 7 bases agree with TRBD1. After removal of 2 bases from V and 2 bases from J, the junction contained 6 bases not matched to a gene. CDR3 size: 16 residues. Germline lookup yields CDR1 MNHNY and CDR2 SVGAGI (reference sequence). The CDR3 DNA sequence: TGTGCCAGCAGTTACCCTGCGGGACAGACTGGAAACACCATATATTTT. This codes for CASSYPAGQTGNTIYF.

The table lists this clonotype with a few counts. The chain carries TRBV3-1 and TRBJ1-1; possible D gene TRBD1, 6 bases. Between the trimmed V and J ends, which lost 8 bases and 4 bases, there was a span of 23 bases. CDR3 length: 16 residues. CDR1 is LGHDT, CDR2 YNNKEL, per germline (reference sequence). As DNA, the CDR3 is TGTGCCAGCGGCAAACAGGGACGGGGCCGGGGCACTGAAGCTTTCTTT. It codes for CASGKQGRGRGTEAFF.

This chain links TRBV24-1 with TRBJ2-3, with a weak D call TRBD2 (5 bases). The V and J ends lost 8 bases and 2 bases respectively, with 10 bases between them. CDR1 is KGHDR, CDR2 SFDVKD, per germline. This CDR3 is built from 13 residues. The chain's CDR3 is CATTGSNTDTQYF. CDR3 DNA: TGTGCCACCACGGGGTCGAACACAGATACGCAGTATTTT.

V and J are TRBV7-2 and TRBJ2-7; TRBD2 matches at 10 bases. Germline loops: CDR1 SGHTA, CDR2 FQGNSA. V shed 5 bases, J shed 5 bases, and the junction held 6 bases outside the gene matches. CDR3 length: 14 amino acids. In nucleotides, the CDR3 is TGTGCCAGCAGCCGCGGACTAGCGGCGGACGAGCAGTACTTC. It translates to CASSRGLAADEQYF.

This clonotype was seen a few times. V is TRBV20-1 and J is TRBJ1-1; no firm D call. The CDR3 is 12 residues long. From germline, CDR1 is DFQATT and CDR2 SNEGSKA (reference sequence). V was trimmed by 3 bases and J by 1 base, leaving 6 bases between them. The DNA for the CDR3 is TGCAGTGCTAGGCAGCCGAACACTGAAGCTTTCTTT. This sequence encodes CSARQPNTEAFF.

Only a few counts were recorded for this clonotype. CDR3 sequence reads: CASSPRPGGSDEQFF. The DNA of the CDR3 is TGTGCCAGCAGTCCCCGTCCGGGGGGGTCAGATGAGCAGTTCTTC. The chain uses TRBV6-5 and TRBJ2-1, with 8 bases matching TRBD2. The V gene's germline CDR1 is MNHEY and CDR2 SVGAGI. Trimming took 5 bases from V and 8 from J; bases not matched to a gene: 11. This CDR3 has 15 amino acids.

The chain couples TRBV6-1 to TRBJ1-1, with D unclear. The V end lost 4 bases, the J end lost 4 bases, and 10 bases lay between the germline ends. The CDR3 runs to 13 residues. From germline, CDR1 is MNHNS and CDR2 SASEGT. The chain's CDR3 is CASSGRRTTEAFF. The DNA for the CDR3 is TGTGCCAGCAGTGGTCGGCGAACCACTGAAGCTTTCTTT.

The gene calls are TRBV5-5 and TRBJ2-1; D may be TRBD1 or TRBD2 (5 bases each). The CDR3 is 13 amino acids. With 0 bases removed from V and 10 bases from J, the gap between germline ends came to 11 bases. CDR1 is SGHKS and CDR2 is YYEKEE in the germline V gene (reference sequence). Here the CDR3 reads CASSLAWGGEQFF. The CDR3 coding sequence is TGTGCCAGCAGCTTGGCGTGGGGCGGGGAGCAGTTCTTC.

A few counts support this clonotype. The chain uses TRBV9 and TRBJ2-7; D gene unclear. The CDR3 is 15 residues long. Germline V gene sequence: CDR1 SGDLS, CDR2 YYNGEE. Trimming removed 0 bases at V and 0 bases at J, with 10 bases between. The chain's CDR3 is CASSVGSGPSYEQYF. The CDR3 coding sequence is TGTGCCAGCAGCGTAGGCTCCGGCCCCTCCTACGAGCAGTACTTC.

The chain employs TRBV11-3 and TRBJ2-6; 11 nucleotides align to TRBD1. Germline CDR1 SGHNT, CDR2 YENEEA. The CDR3 has 18 residues. Germline trimming cut 5 bases from V and 2 bases from J; bases unmatched to any gene: 8. The CDR3 here is CASSTPGQGGAGANVLTF. The CDR3 bases are TGTGCCAGCAGCACCCCGGGACAGGGGGGGGCTGGGGCCAACGTCCTGACTTTC.

This clonotype was observed a few times. V is TRBV2 and J is TRBJ1-2; D unresolved. The CDR3 runs to 15 residues. Germline loops: CDR1 SNHLY, CDR2 FYNNEI. Trimming cost V 7 bases and J 0 bases, with 15 bases left between them. This CDR3 reads CASNPLQGANYGYTF. CDR3 coding DNA: TGTGCCAGCAACCCTCTCCAAGGTGCTAACTATGGCTACACCTTC.

The gene calls are TRBV11-2 and TRBJ2-6, with D perhaps matching TRBD1 (6 bases). Looked up from germline, CDR1 is SGHAT and CDR2 is FQNNGV. The CDR3 length is 17 residues. Trimming took off 1 base at V and 1 base at J, with 11 bases between the two ends. CDR3 sequence reads: CASSLGSGVSGANVLTF. In DNA, the CDR3 is TGTGCCAGCAGCTTAGGATCAGGGGTTTCTGGGGCCAACGTCCTGACTTTC.